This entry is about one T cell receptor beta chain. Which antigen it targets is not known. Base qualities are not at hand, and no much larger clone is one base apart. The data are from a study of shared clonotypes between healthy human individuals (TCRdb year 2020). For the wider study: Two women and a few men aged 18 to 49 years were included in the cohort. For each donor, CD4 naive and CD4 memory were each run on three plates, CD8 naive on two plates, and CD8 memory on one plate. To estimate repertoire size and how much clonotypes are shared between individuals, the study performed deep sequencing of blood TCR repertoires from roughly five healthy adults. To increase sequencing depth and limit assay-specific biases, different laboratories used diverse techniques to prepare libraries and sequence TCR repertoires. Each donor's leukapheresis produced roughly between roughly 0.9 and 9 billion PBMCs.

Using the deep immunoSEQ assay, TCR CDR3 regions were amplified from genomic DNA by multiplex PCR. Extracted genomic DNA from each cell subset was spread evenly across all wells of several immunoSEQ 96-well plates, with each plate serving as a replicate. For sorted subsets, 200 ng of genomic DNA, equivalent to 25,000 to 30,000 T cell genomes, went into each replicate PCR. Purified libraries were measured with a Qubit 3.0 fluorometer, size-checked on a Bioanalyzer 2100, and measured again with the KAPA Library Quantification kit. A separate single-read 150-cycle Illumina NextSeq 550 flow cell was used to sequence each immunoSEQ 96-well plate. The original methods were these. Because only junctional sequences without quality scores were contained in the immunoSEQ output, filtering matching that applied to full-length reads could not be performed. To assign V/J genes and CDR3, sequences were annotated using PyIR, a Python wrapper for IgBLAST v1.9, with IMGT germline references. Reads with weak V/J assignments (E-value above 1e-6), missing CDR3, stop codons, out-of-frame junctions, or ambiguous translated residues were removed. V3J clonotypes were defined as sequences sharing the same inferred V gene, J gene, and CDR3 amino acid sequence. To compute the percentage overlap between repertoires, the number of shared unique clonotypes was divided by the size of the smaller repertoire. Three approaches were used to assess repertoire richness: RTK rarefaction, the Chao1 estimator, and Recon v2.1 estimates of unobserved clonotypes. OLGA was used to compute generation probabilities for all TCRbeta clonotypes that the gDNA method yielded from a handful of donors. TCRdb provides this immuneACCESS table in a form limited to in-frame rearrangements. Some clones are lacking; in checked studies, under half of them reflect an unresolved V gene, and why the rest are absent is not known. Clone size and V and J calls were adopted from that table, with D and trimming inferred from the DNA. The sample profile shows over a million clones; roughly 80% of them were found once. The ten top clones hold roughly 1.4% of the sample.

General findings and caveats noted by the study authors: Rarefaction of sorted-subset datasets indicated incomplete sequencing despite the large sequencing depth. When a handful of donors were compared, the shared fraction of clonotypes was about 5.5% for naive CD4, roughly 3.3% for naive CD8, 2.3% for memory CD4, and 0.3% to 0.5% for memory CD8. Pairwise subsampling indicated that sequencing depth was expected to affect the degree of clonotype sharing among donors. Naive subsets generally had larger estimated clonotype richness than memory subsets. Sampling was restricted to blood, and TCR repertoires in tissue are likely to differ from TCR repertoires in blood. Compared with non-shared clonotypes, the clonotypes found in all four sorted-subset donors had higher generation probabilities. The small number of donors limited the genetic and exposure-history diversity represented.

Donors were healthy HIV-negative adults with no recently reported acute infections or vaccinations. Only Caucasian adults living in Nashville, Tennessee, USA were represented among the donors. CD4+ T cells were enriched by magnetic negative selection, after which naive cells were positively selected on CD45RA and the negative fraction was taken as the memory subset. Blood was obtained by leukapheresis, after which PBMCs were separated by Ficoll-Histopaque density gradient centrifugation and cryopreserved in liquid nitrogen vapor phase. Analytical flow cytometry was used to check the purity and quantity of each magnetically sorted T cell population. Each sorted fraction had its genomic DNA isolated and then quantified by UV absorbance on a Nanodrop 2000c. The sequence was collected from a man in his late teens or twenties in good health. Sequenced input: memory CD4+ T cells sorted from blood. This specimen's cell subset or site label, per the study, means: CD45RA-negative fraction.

This receptor carries the CDR3 CASSLAARTVNPYEQYF. DNA sequence: TGTGCCAGCAGCTTGGCTGCCCGCACAGTAAACCCCTACGAGCAGTACTTC. The sequence links TRBV5-5 to TRBJ2-7; the D segment cannot be called with confidence. V is shortened by 0 bases, J by 2 bases, and the region joining them spans 18 bases. The CDR3 runs 17 residues from the cysteine to the phenylalanine. Kept here is only the CDR3 DNA, which spans 51 bases and is read in frame from base 1. The CDR1 and CDR2 encoded by the germline V gene (reference sequence) are SGHKS and YYEKEE.